A selection of T cell receptor beta chains follows, all from one sample in a study of CD8+ T cells in alopecia areata. Libraries were prepared by immunoSEQ multiplex PCR; TCRdb keeps only in-frame clonotypes and omits some of them. The sample holds about 160,000 clones, approximately 65% seen once. The sequenced sample was CD4+ T cells sorted from blood, obtained at week 4, from a patient treated with tofacitinib. These receptors were collected from a human donor with alopecia areata. Each CDR3 is given with its conserved first and last residue. A D gene is named only where the DNA matches it firmly. Expanded clones are given a class, and other clones once, few, many or no size at all.

TRBJ2-1	.	.	TRBV30	TGTGCCCTCACTCCCTACAATGAGCAGTTCTTC	CALTPYNEQFF
TRBJ2-5	TRBD2	.	TRBV29-1	TGCAGCGTTGGCGGACTAGCGGGGCCCCAAGAGACCCAGTACTTC	CSVGGLAGPQETQYF
TRBJ1-2	.	.	TRBV2	TGTGCCAGCAGTCCAGGGGCTGGGGACTATGGCTACACCTTC	CASSPGAGDYGYTF
TRBJ2-4	TRBD1	.	TRBV4-1	TGCGCCAGCAGCTCTGACAGGGGGGGCCTAAACATTCAGTACTTC	CASSSDRGGLNIQYF
TRBJ1-1	.	.	TRBV29-1	TGCAGCGTTCGCCGGGAGGGCAACACTGAAGCTTTCTTT	CSVRREGNTEAFF
TRBJ2-5	.	few	TRBV5-1	TGCGCCAGCAGCTTGGGGGAGGCTACGTACCAAGAGACCCAGTACTTC	CASSLGEATYQETQYF
TRBJ1-6	.	.	TRBV7-6	TGTGCCAGCAGCTTACGACAGAACGGGCCCCTCCACTTT	CASSLRQNGPLHF
TRBJ1-2	.	.	TRBV9	TGTGCCAGCAGCTCCGGGTCAGCTAACTATGGCTACACCTTC	CASSSGSANYGYTF
TRBJ1-2	TRBD1	.	TRBV7-2	TGTGCCAGCAGCCGGGACAGGGGCCTCTATGGCTACACCTTC	CASSRDRGLYGYTF
TRBJ1-4	TRBD1	few	TRBV19	TGTGCCAGTAGTCTCCTGGAGGGACAGGCTGAAAAACTGTTTTTT	CASSLLEGQAEKLFF
TRBJ1-5	.	.	TRBV6-5	TGTGCCAGCAGTTACACGGAAGATCAGCCCCAGCATTTT	CASSYTEDQPQHF
TRBJ2-2	.	.	TRBV19	TGTGCCAGCTCACAGGGTTCGAACACCGGGGAGCTGTTTTTT	CASSQGSNTGELFF
TRBJ2-5	.	once	TRBV5-1	TGCGCCAGCAGTATCGGAGAACGGAAGACCCAGTACTTC	CASSIGERKTQYF
TRBJ2-6	.	.	TRBV29-1	TGCAGCGTTTCCTTTAGCGGGGCCAACGTCCTGACTTTC	CSVSFSGANVLTF
TRBJ1-5	.	few	TRBV7-8	TGTGCCAGCAGCTTAGCAGGGGTTGGGGTTAGCAATCAGCCCCAGCATTTT	CASSLAGVGVSNQPQHF
TRBJ2-7	.	.	TRBV13	TGTGCCAGCAGCCGTGGGACCCGATCCTACGAGCAGTACTTC	CASSRGTRSYEQYF
TRBJ2-1	.	.	TRBV5-1	TGCGCCAGCAGCTTGGGTGGGACGGAATACAATGAGCAGTTCTTC	CASSLGGTEYNEQFF
TRBJ2-3	.	few	TRBV9	TGTGCCAGCAGCGTAAGCGGAGAAATCACAGATACGCAGTATTTT	CASSVSGEITDTQYF
TRBJ2-2	.	few	TRBV5-1	TGCGCCAGCAGCTTGGTCGGGAACACCGGGGAGCTGTTTTTT	CASSLVGNTGELFF
TRBJ1-1	.	.	TRBV6-6	TGTGCCAGCAGTCGAGGGGACACTGAAGCTTTCTTT	CASSRGDTEAFF
TRBJ2-5	.	few	TRBV29-1	TGCAGCGTTGCAGCGGGTGGAGAGACCCAGTACTTC	CSVAAGGETQYF
TRBJ1-5	.	few	TRBV29-1	TGCAGCGTAGGGGTGGGCGGACTCCAGGGCAATCAGCCCCAGCATTTT	CSVGVGGLQGNQPQHF
TRBJ1-1	.	few	TRBV14	TGTGCCAGCAGCCAAGTTGTCGCACCTCGGCCGAATACTGAAGCTTTCTTT	CASSQVVAPRPNTEAFF
TRBJ1-1	.	.	TRBV29-1	TGCAGCGGGGGGGGCCCGAACACTGAAGCTTTCTTT	CSGGGPNTEAFF
TRBJ2-7	TRBD1	.	TRBV29-1	TGCAGCGTGGGGGACAGGGCATCCGAGCAGTACTTC	CSVGDRASEQYF
TRBJ2-2	TRBD2	.	TRBV27	TGTGCCAGCAGTCTCGGGAGGGGGGAGCTGTTTTTT	CASSLGRGELFF
TRBJ2-2	TRBD1	.	TRBV9	TGTGCCAGCAGCCCGGGACAGGCGGAACCCGGGGAGCTGTTTTTT	CASSPGQAEPGELFF
TRBJ2-7	.	.	TRBV25-1	TGTGCCAGCAGTGAATATCATCTCCACGAGCAGTACTTC	CASSEYHLHEQYF
TRBJ2-5	TRBD2	.	TRBV27	TGTGCCAGCAGTTTGACCGGGACTAGCGGGGTCCGGACCCAGTACTTC	CASSLTGTSGVRTQYF
TRBJ2-3	.	.	TRBV29-1	TGCAGCGTTGAATGGAGGGCATTCGCAGATACGCAGTATTTT	CSVEWRAFADTQYF
TRBJ2-7	.	.	TRBV5-1	TGCGCCAGCAGCTTCCCAGGAAAATACGAGCAGTACTTC	CASSFPGKYEQYF
TRBJ2-7	.	.	TRBV9	TGTGCCAGCAGCGTAGGGGACGTGAGCGAGCAGTACTTC	CASSVGDVSEQYF
TRBJ2-7	.	.	TRBV30	TGTGCCTGGAGTCACCTTTACGAGCAGTACTTC	CAWSHLYEQYF